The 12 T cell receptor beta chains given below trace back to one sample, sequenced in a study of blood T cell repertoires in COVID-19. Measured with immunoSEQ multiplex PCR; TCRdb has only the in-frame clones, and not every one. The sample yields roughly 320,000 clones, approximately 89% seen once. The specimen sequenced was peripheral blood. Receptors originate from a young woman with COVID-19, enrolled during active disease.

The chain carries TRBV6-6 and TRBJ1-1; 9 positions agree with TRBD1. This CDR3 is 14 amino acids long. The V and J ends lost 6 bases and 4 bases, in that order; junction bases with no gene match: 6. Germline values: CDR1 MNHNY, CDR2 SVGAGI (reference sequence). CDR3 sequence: CASSPRTGVTEAFF. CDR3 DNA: TGTGCCAGCAGCCCCCGGACAGGGGTCACTGAAGCTTTCTTT.

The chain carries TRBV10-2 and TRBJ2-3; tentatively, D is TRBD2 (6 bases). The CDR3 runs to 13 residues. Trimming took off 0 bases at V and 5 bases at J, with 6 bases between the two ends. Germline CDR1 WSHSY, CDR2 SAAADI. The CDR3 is CASSESRGDTQYF. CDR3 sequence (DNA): TGCGCCAGCAGTGAGTCGCGGGGAGATACGCAGTATTTT.

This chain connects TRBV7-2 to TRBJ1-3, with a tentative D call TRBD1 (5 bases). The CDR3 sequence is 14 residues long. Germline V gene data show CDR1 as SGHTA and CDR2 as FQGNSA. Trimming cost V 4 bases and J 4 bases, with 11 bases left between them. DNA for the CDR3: TGTGCCAGCAGCTCCCAGGGATACGGAAACACCATATATTTT. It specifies CASSSQGYGNTIYF.

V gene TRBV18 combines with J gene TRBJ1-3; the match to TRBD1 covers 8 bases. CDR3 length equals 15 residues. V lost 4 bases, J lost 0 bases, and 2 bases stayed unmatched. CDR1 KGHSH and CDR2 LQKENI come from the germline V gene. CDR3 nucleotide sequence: TGTGCCAGCTCACTGGGACAGGTCTCTGGAAACACCATATATTTT. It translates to CASSLGQVSGNTIYF.

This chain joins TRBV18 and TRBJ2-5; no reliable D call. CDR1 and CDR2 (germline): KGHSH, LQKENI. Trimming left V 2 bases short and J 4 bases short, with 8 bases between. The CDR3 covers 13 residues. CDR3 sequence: CASSPKLTETQYF. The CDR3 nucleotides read TGTGCCAGCTCACCAAAGCTCACAGAGACCCAGTACTTC.

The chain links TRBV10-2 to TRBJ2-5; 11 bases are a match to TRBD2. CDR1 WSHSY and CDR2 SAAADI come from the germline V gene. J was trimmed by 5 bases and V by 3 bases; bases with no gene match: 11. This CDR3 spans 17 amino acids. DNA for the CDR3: TGCGCCAGCAGTGAAGGAATAGCGGGGGGGCTGCGGGAGACCCAGTACTTC. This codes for CASSEGIAGGLRETQYF.

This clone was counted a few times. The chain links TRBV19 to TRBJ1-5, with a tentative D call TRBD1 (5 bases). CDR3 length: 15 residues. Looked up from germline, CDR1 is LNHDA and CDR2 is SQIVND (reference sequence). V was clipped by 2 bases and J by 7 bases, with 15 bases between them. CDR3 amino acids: CASSIRQGLGQPQHF. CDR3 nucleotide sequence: TGTGCCAGTAGTATAAGGCAGGGACTCGGACAGCCCCAGCATTTT.

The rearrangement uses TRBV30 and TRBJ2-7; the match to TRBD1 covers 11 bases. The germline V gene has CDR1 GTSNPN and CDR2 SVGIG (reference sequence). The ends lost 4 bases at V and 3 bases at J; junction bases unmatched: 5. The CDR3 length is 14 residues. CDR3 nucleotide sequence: TGTGCCTGGACCGGGACAGGGGGTATCTACGAGCAGTACGTC. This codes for CAWTGTGGIYEQYV.

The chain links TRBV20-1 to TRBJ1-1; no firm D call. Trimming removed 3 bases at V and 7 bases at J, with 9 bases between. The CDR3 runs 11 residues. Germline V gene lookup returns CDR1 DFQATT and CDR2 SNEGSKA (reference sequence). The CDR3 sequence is CSASGGNEAFF. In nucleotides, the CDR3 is TGCAGTGCTAGCGGCGGCAATGAAGCTTTCTTT.

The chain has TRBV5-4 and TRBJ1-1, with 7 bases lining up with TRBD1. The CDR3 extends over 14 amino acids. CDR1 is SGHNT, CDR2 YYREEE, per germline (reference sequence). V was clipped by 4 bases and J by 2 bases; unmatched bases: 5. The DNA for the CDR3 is TGTGCCAGCAGCCCACGGACAGGTAACACTGAAGCTTTCTTT. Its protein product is CASSPRTGNTEAFF.

The CDR3: CASSSDPRGRFIYGYTF. The CDR3 nucleotides are TGTGCCAGCAGTTCGGACCCCAGGGGGCGCTTTATCTATGGCTACACCTTC. J is TRBJ1-2 and V is TRBV6-2 or TRBV6-3; 8 bases fit TRBD1. Germline V CDR1 and CDR2: MNHEY, SVGEGT. The trim removed 4 bases at V and 4 bases at J, leaving 14 bases unmatched. This CDR3 has 17 amino acids.

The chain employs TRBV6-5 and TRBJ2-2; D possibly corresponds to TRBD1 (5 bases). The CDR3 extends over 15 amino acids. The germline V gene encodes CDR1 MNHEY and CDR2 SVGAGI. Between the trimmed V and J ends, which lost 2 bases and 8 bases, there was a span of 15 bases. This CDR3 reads CASSYHRGFRGELFF. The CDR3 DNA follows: TGTGCCAGCAGTTACCATAGGGGTTTCAGGGGGGAGCTGTTTTTT.